The T cell receptor beta chain under discussion was sequenced for a study of shared clonotypes between healthy human individuals. The study, taken as a whole, reports: Sequencing depth was expected to influence donor clonotype sharing. Few donors restricted represented genetic and exposure-history diversity. Clonotypes shared by all four donors outscored non-shared clonotypes in generation probability.

Donors, without exception, were Caucasian adults residing in Nashville, Tennessee. This clone was counted a single time. Its target is unknown. The method was immunoSEQ multiplex PCR; TCRdb's version includes in-frame clones alone and lacks a portion of them. Of about 120,000 clones in the sample, roughly 70% were seen once. The CDR3 contains 13 residues. Trimming took off 8 bases at V and 4 bases at J, with 15 bases between the two ends. In germline, CDR1 is GTSNPN, CDR2 SVGIG (reference sequence). The chain has TRBV30 and TRBJ1-3; possibly TRBD1 for D (5 bases). The material sequenced was memory CD8+ T cells sorted from blood. Subset indicated: CD45RO+ cells pooled with CCR7-negative TemRA cells. The receptor comes from a woman in her 30s in good health. CDR3 loop: CALLGVEGNTIYF. The CDR3 DNA follows: TGTGCCCTTCTGGGGGTGGAAGGAAACACCATATATTTT.